This is a list of T cell receptor beta chains from one sample in a study of T cells in Graves' hyperthyroidism and ophthalmopathy. TCRdb re-derived calls from the multiplex PCR reads in MiXCR, one entry per CDR3 protein. The sample includes 600,000 to 700,000 distinct CDR3 sequences, about 15% seen only once; the top ten take about 4.5%. The sample was blood. All receptors derive from a woman in her thirties or forties with Graves' ophthalmopathy. CDR3s include the opening cysteine and the closing phenylalanine or tryptophan. Fields, in order: clone size, J gene, D gene, V gene, CDR3 protein, CDR3 DNA. A D gene is named only where the DNA matches it firmly. The size entry is marked missing in some rows and otherwise reads once, few, many or a size class.

>-|TRBJ1-1|TRBD1|TRBV6-2/TRBV6-3
CASSLVRTGPNTEAFF
TGTGCCAGCAGTCTGGTGCGGACAGGACCGAACACTGAAGCTTTCTTT
>-|TRBJ1-5|-|TRBV7-2
CASSLGIYQPQHF
TGTGCCAGCAGCTTAGGAATTTATCAGCCCCAGCATTTT
>many|TRBJ1-1|-|TRBV6-1
CASRLILHTEAFF
TGTGCCAGCAGACTTATTTTACACACTGAAGCTTTCTTT
>once|TRBJ2-5|TRBD2|TRBV12-3/TRBV12-4
CASSPGLAGGSGETQYF
TGTGCCAGCAGTCCGGGACTAGCGGGAGGGTCGGGCGAGACCCAGTACTTC
>few|TRBJ1-4|TRBD1|TRBV28
CASSPGQVSTNEKLFF
TGTGCCAGCAGTCCGGGACAGGTCTCAACTAATGAAAAACTGTTTTTT
>many|TRBJ2-7|-|TRBV6-4
CASRKPSPGMSEQYF
TGTGCCAGCCGCAAGCCCAGCCCGGGAATGAGTGAGCAGTACTTC
>many|TRBJ2-4|-|TRBV28
CASSSTGLLAKNIQYF
TGTGCCAGCAGTTCGACAGGTCTCCTAGCCAAAAACATTCAGTACTTC
>many|TRBJ2-2|TRBD2|TRBV12-3/TRBV12-4
CASSPLAGAAGELFF
TGTGCCAGCAGTCCTCTAGCGGGAGCGGCCGGGGAGCTGTTTTTT
>few|TRBJ2-7|TRBD1|TRBV18
CASSPGQGWEQYF
TGTGCCAGCTCACCGGGACAGGGGTGGGAGCAGTACTTC
>many|TRBJ2-7|-|TRBV11-1
CASSSERTESSYEQYF
TGTGCCAGCAGCTCCGAGAGGACAGAGAGCTCCTACGAGCAGTACTTC
>-|TRBJ2-7|-|TRBV7-2
CASSLNSLGAYEQYF
TGTGCCAGCAGCTTAAACTCTCTTGGGGCCTACGAGCAGTACTTC
>many|TRBJ1-1|TRBD1|TRBV5-1
CASSLGTGADNTEAFF
TGCGCCAGCAGCTTGGGGACAGGGGCCGATAACACTGAAGCTTTCTTT
>many|TRBJ2-7|-|TRBV2
CASGSAEQYF
TGTGCCAGTGGCAGCGCAGAGCAGTACTTC
>few|TRBJ2-5|-|TRBV2
CASSVYRETQYF
TGTGCCAGCAGTGTCTACCGGGAGACCCAGTACTTC
>many|TRBJ2-2|-|TRBV28
CASSFLGLLNTGELFF
TGTGCCAGCAGTTTTTTGGGACTCCTGAACACCGGGGAGCTGTTTTTT
>many|TRBJ2-7|-|TRBV7-2
CASSFDRTTGEQYF
TGTGCCAGCAGCTTTGACAGGACCACGGGAGAGCAGTACTTC
>-|TRBJ2-7|TRBD2|TRBV5-1
CASSQGTSRVYEQYF
TGCGCCAGCAGCCAGGGGACTAGCAGGGTCTACGAGCAGTACTTC
>many|TRBJ2-7|-|TRBV30
CAWSPGGNQYF
TGTGCCTGGAGCCCCGGTGGGAATCAGTACTTC
>once|TRBJ1-1|-|TRBV5-5
CASSSSVGPLHTEAFF
TGTGCCAGCAGCTCCTCGGTGGGGCCGCTGCACACTGAAGCTTTCTTT
>many|TRBJ2-7|TRBD2|TRBV6-2/TRBV6-3
CASSRGDHYEQYF
TGTGCCAGCAGTCGGGGGGACCACTACGAGCAGTACTTC
>few|TRBJ2-7|-|TRBV7-9
CASSLVAQRYF
TGTGCCAGCAGCTTAGTAGCACAGCGGTACTTC
>many|TRBJ2-5|-|TRBV11-2
CASSLAPLVSETQYF
TGTGCCAGCAGCTTAGCCCCACTAGTTTCAGAGACCCAGTACTTC
>few|TRBJ2-3|TRBD1|TRBV20-1
CSAIDRDSMADTQYF
TGCAGTGCTATCGACCGGGACAGCATGGCAGATACGCAGTATTTT
>many|TRBJ2-7|TRBD2|TRBV11-2
CASSKTGLADEQYF
TGTGCCAGCAGCAAGACGGGACTAGCAGACGAGCAGTACTTC
>few|TRBJ2-2|TRBD1|TRBV28
CASSLPGTERLGELFF
TGTGCCAGCAGCCTTCCCGGGACAGAACGACTCGGGGAGCTGTTTTTT
>many|TRBJ1-2|TRBD1|TRBV7-8
CASSGGWTGRNYGYTF
TGTGCCAGCAGCGGGGGGTGGACAGGGCGAAACTATGGCTACACCTTC
>-|TRBJ1-2|-|TRBV5-1
CASSRDEYYGYTF
TGCGCCAGCAGTAGGGACGAGTACTATGGCTACACCTTC
>many|TRBJ2-7|-|TRBV28
CASSGSGSYSYEQYF
TGTGCCAGCAGCGGCTCCGGGTCCTACTCCTACGAGCAGTACTTC
>many|TRBJ1-3|-|TRBV6-5
CASSYWAGGSGNTIYF
TGTGCCAGCAGTTACTGGGCGGGTGGCTCTGGAAACACCATATATTTT
>-|TRBJ2-7|-|TRBV6-1
CASWASSYEQYF
TGTGCCAGCTGGGCTAGCTCCTACGAGCAGTACTTC
>-|TRBJ1-5|TRBD1|TRBV19
CASSIRSGTGGYSNQPQHF
TGTGCCAGTAGTATAAGATCCGGGACAGGGGGATATAGCAATCAGCCCCAGCATTTT
>many|TRBJ2-7|-|TRBV6-2/TRBV6-3
CASKGHLSYEQYF
TGTGCCAGCAAGGGACACCTCTCCTACGAGCAGTACTTC
>many|TRBJ1-1|-|TRBV6-1
CASTQWQGEAFF
TGTGCCAGCACCCAATGGCAGGGGGAAGCTTTCTTT
>many|TRBJ1-3|-|TRBV11-2
CASSLFPPPGYSGNTIYF
TGTGCCAGCAGCTTATTTCCTCCCCCGGGCTACTCTGGAAACACCATATATTTT
>-|TRBJ2-7|-|TRBV12-3/TRBV12-4
CASSWGRILTYEQYF
TGTGCCAGCAGCTGGGGACGGATACTTACCTACGAGCAGTACTTC
>-|TRBJ1-1|-|TRBV19
CASSTDGLNTEAFF
TGTGCCAGTAGTACCGACGGACTGAACACTGAAGCTTTCTTT